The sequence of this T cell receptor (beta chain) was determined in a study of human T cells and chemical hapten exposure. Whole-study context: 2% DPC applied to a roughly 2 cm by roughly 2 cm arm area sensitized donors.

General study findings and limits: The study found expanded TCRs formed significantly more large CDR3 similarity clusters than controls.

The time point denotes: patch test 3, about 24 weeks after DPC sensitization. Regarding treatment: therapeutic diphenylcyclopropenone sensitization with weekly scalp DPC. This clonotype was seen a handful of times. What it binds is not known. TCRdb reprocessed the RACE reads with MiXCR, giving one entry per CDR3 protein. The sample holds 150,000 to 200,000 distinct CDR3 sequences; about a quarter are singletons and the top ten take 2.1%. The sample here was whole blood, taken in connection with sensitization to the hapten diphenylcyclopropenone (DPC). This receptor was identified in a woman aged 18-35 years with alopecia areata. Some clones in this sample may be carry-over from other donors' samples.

The CDR3 reads CSVVLGGGYEQYF. For the CDR3, the DNA is TGCAGCGTTGTACTCGGAGGGGGCTACGAGCAGTACTTC. The rearrangement joins TRBV29-1 to TRBJ2-7, with D possibly called TRBD1 or TRBD2 (6 bases each). The germline V gene encodes CDR1 SQVTM and CDR2 ANQGSEA. The CDR3 has 13 amino acids. Trimming took off 4 bases at V and 3 bases at J, with 13 bases between the two ends.